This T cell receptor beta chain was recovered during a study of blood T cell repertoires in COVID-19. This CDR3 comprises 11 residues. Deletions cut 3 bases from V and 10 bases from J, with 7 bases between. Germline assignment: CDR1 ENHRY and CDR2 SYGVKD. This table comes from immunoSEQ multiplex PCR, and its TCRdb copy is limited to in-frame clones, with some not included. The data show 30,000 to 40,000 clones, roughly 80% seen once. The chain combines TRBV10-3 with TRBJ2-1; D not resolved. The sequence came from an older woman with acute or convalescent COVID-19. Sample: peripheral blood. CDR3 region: CAISDIGEQFF. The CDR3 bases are TGTGCCATCAGTGACATCGGGGAGCAGTTCTTC.